This T cell receptor (beta chain) was sequenced during a study of blood T cell repertoires in COVID-19 (dated by TCRdb to 2020 to 2021). Regarding the complete study: Samples covering the acute and convalescent phases of COVID-19 were provided by collaborators in the United States, Italy and Spain. Where available, HLA class I and class II types were taken from metadata supplied by the sample provider and were not determined by assay-based typing. The material from the prospective study consisted of cDNA or gDNA derived from T cells, B-cell-depleted T cells, or PBMCs. A de-identified subject ID, COVID-19 status, age in years and sex were almost always included in the sample metadata. The samples were drawn from the first 160 participants of the ongoing ImmuneRACE study and from over a thousand subjects provided by 6 global collaborators. The repertoires were made available in a free public database intended to serve as a resource for research on the immune response to SARS-CoV-2. Deeply sampled blood TCRbeta repertoires from subjects exposed to, actively infected with, or recovered from COVID-19 were included in the dataset.

What the authors observed across the whole study: The quantity of clinical and demographic metadata differed by source and by participant and was supplied without curation.

TCRbeta CDR3 regions were amplified from genomic DNA by means of the immunoSEQ Assay, a bias-controlled multiplex PCR. As for the authors' bioinformatics: The number of nucleated cells in each sample was estimated by amplification of reference gene primers within the assay. To quantify the absolute abundance of each unique TCRbeta CDR3 rearrangement, sequence reads were collapsed and filtered. Productive Simpson clonality was computed per sample as the square root of Simpson's diversity index over productive rearrangements. The clones in this table, taken by TCRdb from immuneACCESS, are in-frame only. Not every clone is retained; where verified, under half of the shortfall comes from an unresolved V gene, and the cause of the rest is unknown. V and J calls and clone size are those listed in that table; D and trimming were worked out from the DNA. For this sample the table gives approximately 250,000 clones, of which around 88% were detected only once. The ten largest clonotypes hold roughly 1.2% of the sample.

Participants in the prospective study were aged about 18 to 100 years, lived in 20 to 25 United States geographic areas, and enrolled through a virtual design. To assign participants to cohorts, the prospective study relied on clinical history that participants themselves reported in a screening survey and a study questionnaire. In the prospective study, whole blood, serum and a nasopharyngeal or oropharyngeal swab were collected from each participant by mobile phlebotomists. Participants in the prospective study had the option to provide additional blood draws and questionnaires over a roughly 2-month period. Before DNA extraction, blood samples from the prospective study were shipped at room temperature or frozen. The CDR3, cysteine through phenylalanine, is 14 amino acids long. The retained sequence is limited to the CDR3, 42 bases, with the frame set at the first base. V sheds 6 bases and J sheds 4 bases, leaving 14 bases between their ends. CDR1 and CDR2 are read off the germline V gene (reference sequence) as MNHEY and SMNVEV.

As for this clone: Its cognate antigen has yet to be identified. No much larger clone is present one base from it, and per-base qualities are unavailable.

The sequence came from a woman between 35 and 50 years old with acute COVID-19. Sequenced sample: PBMCs or T cells enriched from blood (not recorded which). The rearrangement combines TRBV27 with TRBJ2-3, with no confident D gene call. The DNA sequence reads TGTGCCAGCAGCCGTCGCCTAGAGTCAGATACGCAGTATTTT. Translation gives CASSRRLESDTQYF.